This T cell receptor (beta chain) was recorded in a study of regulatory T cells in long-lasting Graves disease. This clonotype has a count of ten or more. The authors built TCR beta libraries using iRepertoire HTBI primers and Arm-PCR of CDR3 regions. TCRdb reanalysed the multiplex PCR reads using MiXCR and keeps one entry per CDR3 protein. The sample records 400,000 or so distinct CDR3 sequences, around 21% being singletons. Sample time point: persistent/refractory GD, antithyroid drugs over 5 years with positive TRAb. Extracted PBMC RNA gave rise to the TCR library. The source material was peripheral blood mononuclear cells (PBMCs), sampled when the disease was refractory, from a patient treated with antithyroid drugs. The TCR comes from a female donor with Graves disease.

DNA of the CDR3: TGTGCCAGCAGCCCCCGGGGGGCGGGGAACACTGAAGCTTTCTTT. This gives the protein CASSPRGAGNTEAFF. V is TRBV5-5 and J is TRBJ1-1, with D perhaps TRBD1 (6 bases). The V end lost 4 bases, the J end lost 1 base, and 14 bases lay between the germline ends. The germline gives CDR1 SGHKS, CDR2 YYEKEE (reference sequence). The CDR3 runs 15 residues.